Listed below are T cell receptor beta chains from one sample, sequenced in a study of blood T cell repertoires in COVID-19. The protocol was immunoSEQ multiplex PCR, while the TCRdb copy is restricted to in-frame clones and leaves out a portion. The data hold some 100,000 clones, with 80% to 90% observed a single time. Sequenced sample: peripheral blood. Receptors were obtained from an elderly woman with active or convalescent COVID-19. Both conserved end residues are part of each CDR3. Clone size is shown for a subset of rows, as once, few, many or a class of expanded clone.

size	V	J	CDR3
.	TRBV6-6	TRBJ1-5	CASSSSSGRLVGPQHF
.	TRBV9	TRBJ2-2	CASSVGGGLNTGELFF
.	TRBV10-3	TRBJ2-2	CAISPAPRDTGELFF
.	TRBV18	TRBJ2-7	CASSPGGQGNEQYF
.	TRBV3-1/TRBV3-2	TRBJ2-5	CASSRLGVETQYF
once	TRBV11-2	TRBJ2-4	CASSFLLAKNIQYF
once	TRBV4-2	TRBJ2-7	CASSQEGTGNSYEQYF
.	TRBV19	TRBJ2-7	CASRTGVEQYF
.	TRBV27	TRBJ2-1	CASSSRRTSGSHYNEQFF
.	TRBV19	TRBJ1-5	CASSLQINQPQHF
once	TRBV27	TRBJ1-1	CASSPETAINTEAFF
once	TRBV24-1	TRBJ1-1	CATRRGQGVGDTEAFF
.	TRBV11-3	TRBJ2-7	CASSFGAGEQYF
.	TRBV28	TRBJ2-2	CASSAVAGTGELFF
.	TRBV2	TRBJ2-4	CASSLSRDTARKNIQYF
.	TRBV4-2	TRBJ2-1	CASSQEASGSYNEQFF
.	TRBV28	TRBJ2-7	CASSLAGDTKNEQYF
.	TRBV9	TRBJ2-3	CASSAGAREDSDTQYF
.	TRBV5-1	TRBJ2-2	CASRQGSNTGELFF
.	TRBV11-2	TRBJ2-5	CASSANPGTSGGTQYF
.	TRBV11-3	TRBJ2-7	CASSPAGTGGYEQYF
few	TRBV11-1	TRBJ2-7	CASSLQLASSYEQYF
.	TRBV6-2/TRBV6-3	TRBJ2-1	CASSRQGIGYNEQFF
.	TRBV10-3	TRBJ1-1	CAIRNRENTEAFF
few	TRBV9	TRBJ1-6	CASSVAGRRGSSPLHF
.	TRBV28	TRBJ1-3	CASRQTVSGNTIYF
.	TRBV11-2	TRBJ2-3	CASSLGGGGVADTQYF
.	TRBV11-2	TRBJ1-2	CASSPRRPGDGYTF
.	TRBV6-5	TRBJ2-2	CASRPGQRSPGELFF
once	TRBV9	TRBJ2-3	CASRAGTGLGTDTQYF
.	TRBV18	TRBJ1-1	CASSPPKGQGAQGSTEAFF
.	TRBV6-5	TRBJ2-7	CASSSDRGSYEQYF
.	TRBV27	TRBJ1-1	CASSRSIIQTLNTEAFF
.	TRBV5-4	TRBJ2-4	CASSLAKTGVQYF
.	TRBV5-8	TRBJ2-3	CASSLGGISTDTQYF
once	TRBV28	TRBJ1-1	CASSLPVGQGNTEAFF
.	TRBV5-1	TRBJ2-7	CASSLVAGVQYEQYF
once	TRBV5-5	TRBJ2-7	CASSLELAIGEQYF
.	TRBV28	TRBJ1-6	CASSLSGSPLHF
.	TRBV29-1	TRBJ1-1	CSVGQERGWNTEAFF
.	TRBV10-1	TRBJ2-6	CASRTGANVLTF
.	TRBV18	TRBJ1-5	CASSLSGVGVSQPQHF
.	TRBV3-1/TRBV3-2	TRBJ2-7	CASSQDPSLAGRGPYEQYF
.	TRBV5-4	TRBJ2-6	CASSRERMSGANVLTF
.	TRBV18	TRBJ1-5	CASSPGTGGESNQPQHF
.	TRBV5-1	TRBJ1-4	CASSWGQAGLTNEKLFF
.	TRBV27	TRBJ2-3	CASSPRQGSTDTQYF
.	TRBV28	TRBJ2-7	CASSFTRPTYEQYF
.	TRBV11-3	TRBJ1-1	CASSIDRLTEAFF
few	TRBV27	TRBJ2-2	CASRRTGPTGELFF
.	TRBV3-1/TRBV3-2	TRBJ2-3	CASGPGLNTDTQYF
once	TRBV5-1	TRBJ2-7	CASSTGQGSYEQYF
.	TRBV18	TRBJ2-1	CASSPRLAGVYNEQFF